A selection of T cell receptor beta chains follows, all from one sample in a study of control samples from healthy donors and cancer patients. The repertoire was sequenced with immunoSEQ multiplex PCR; TCRdb's copy has only in-frame clones and lacks some. The sample carries 150,000 to 200,000 clones, 94% recorded once. The sample taken for sequencing was blood. These TCRs come from a woman aged 18-35 years in good health. CDR3s include the opening cysteine and the closing phenylalanine or tryptophan. D genes are given only for firm matches. A row's size may be missing; if present it is once, few, many or a size class.

j_call v_call d_call clone_size cdr3_nt cdr3_aa
TRBJ2-4 TRBV2 - - TGTGCCAGCAGTTTGAGCATCTCCCTAGCCAAAAACATTCAGTACTTC CASSLSISLAKNIQYF
TRBJ2-7 TRBV28 - - TGTGCCAGCAGTTTAGGGACCTACGAGCAGTACTTC CASSLGTYEQYF
TRBJ1-3 TRBV3-1/TRBV3-2 - - TGTGCCAGCAGCGCGGGACATACACGAACCTCTGGAAACACCATATATTTT CASSAGHTRTSGNTIYF
TRBJ2-3 TRBV6-6 - - TGTGCCAGCAGATTAGTGGGGGGGCCAGATACGCAGTATTTT CASRLVGGPDTQYF
TRBJ1-4 TRBV7-2 - - TGTGCCAGCAGCCCGAGGGGTGGTGAAAAACTGTTTTTT CASSPRGGEKLFF
TRBJ1-5 TRBV5-8 TRBD1 - TGTGCCAGCAGCCCTGATTGGCGGGCGGAGACAGGGAGCAATCAGCCCCAGCATTTT CASSPDWRAETGSNQPQHF
TRBJ1-2 TRBV4-1 - few TGCGCCAGCAGCCAATTCACTGGCCAAAACTATGGCTACACCTTC CASSQFTGQNYGYTF
TRBJ1-2 TRBV7-2 - - TGTGCCAGCAGCTTCCGGGCCCCTTATGGCTACACCTTC CASSFRAPYGYTF
TRBJ2-1 TRBV6-5 - - TGTGCCAGCAGACCCGACAGGAGGTCCTACAATGAGCAGTTCTTC CASRPDRRSYNEQFF
TRBJ1-6 TRBV9 - - TGTGCCAGCAGCGTAGCCAGGAATTCACCCCTCCACTTT CASSVARNSPLHF